The rows below give T cell receptor beta chains drawn from one sample of a study of shared clonotypes between healthy human individuals. Sequencing was performed with immunoSEQ multiplex PCR; in TCRdb, only in-frame clones are kept and a portion is missing. The sample includes 2 million to 2.5 million clones, 90% to 96% seen only once; the top ten take over 0.1%. Sequencing was performed on naive CD4+ T cells sorted from blood. All receptors come from a man younger than 35 in good health. Both conserved end residues are part of each CDR3. D genes are given only for firm matches. For some rows the clone size is stated as once, few or many, or as a class when expanded; others skip it.

clone_size	d_call	j_call	v_call	cdr3_aa	cdr3_nt
-	-	TRBJ2-3	TRBV6-6	CASTTRVQRTDTQYF	TGTGCCAGCACCACCCGGGTTCAACGCACAGATACGCAGTATTTT
-	-	TRBJ2-1	TRBV7-9	CASSSVNNEQFF	TGTGCCAGCAGCTCTGTAAACAATGAGCAGTTCTTC
-	-	TRBJ2-7	TRBV6-5	CASYRDLAYEQYF	TGTGCCAGCTACCGGGACTTGGCCTACGAGCAGTACTTC
-	TRBD1	TRBJ2-7	TRBV30	CAWSAGTGVEEQYF	TGTGCCTGGAGTGCCGGGACAGGGGTGGAAGAGCAGTACTTC
-	-	TRBJ2-7	TRBV10-3	CAISESADRYEQYF	TGTGCCATCAGTGAGTCGGCTGACCGCTACGAGCAGTACTTC
-	-	TRBJ2-3	TRBV28	CASSFRASTDTQYF	TGTGCCAGCAGTTTTAGGGCTAGCACAGATACGCAGTATTTT
-	TRBD2	TRBJ2-1	TRBV2	CASRPLAGAYNEQFF	TGTGCCAGCAGACCCCTAGCGGGAGCCTACAATGAGCAGTTCTTC
-	-	TRBJ2-2	TRBV10-3	CAIQGNTGELFF	TGTGCCATTCAGGGCAACACCGGGGAGCTGTTTTTT
-	TRBD2	TRBJ2-3	TRBV7-2	CASSVWTSVGKNTQYF	TGTGCCAGCAGCGTATGGACTAGCGTAGGGAAAAATACGCAGTATTTT
-	TRBD1	TRBJ2-7	TRBV7-8	CASASGTGVYEQYF	TGTGCCAGCGCCTCCGGGACAGGGGTCTACGAGCAGTACTTC
once	TRBD2	TRBJ2-1	TRBV19	CASSPAGVSYNEQFF	TGTGCCAGTAGTCCAGCGGGGGTCTCCTACAATGAGCAGTTCTTC
-	TRBD2	TRBJ2-1	TRBV2	CASSGTSGSFNEQFF	TGTGCCAGCAGTGGTACTAGCGGGAGTTTCAATGAGCAGTTCTTC
-	TRBD1	TRBJ1-5	TRBV7-2	CASSGQGYSNQPQHF	TGTGCCAGCAGTGGACAGGGGTATAGCAATCAGCCCCAGCATTTT
-	-	TRBJ1-1	TRBV10-3	CAISDISNTEAFF	TGTGCCATCAGTGATATTAGTAACACTGAAGCTTTCTTT
-	-	TRBJ1-1	TRBV2	CASSAIRVNTEAFF	TGTGCCAGCAGTGCCATCAGGGTGAACACTGAAGCTTTCTTT
-	-	TRBJ2-1	TRBV5-6	CASSSTGPPDNEQFF	TGTGCCAGCAGCAGCACCGGGCCCCCGGACAATGAGCAGTTCTTC
-	-	TRBJ2-7	TRBV6-1	CASSEAGQSYEQYF	TGTGCCAGCAGTGAAGCAGGTCAGTCCTACGAGCAGTACTTC
-	-	TRBJ2-7	TRBV7-2	CASTPGPRLSYEQYF	TGTGCCAGTACCCCGGGACCCCGGTTGAGCTACGAGCAGTACTTC
-	TRBD2	TRBJ2-2	TRBV6-5	CASSRGDRTGELFF	TGTGCCAGCAGTCGGGGGGACCGCACCGGGGAGCTGTTTTTT
-	-	TRBJ1-6	TRBV5-1	CASNSGNNSPLHF	TGCGCCAGCAATTCGGGGAATAATTCACCCCTCCACTTT
-	-	TRBJ1-5	TRBV7-9	CASSSGRANQPQHF	TGTGCCAGCAGCTCTGGCAGAGCAAATCAGCCCCAGCATTTT
-	-	TRBJ1-6	TRBV6-6	CASSLNRDKGGSPLHF	TGTGCCAGCAGTCTGAACCGGGACAAGGGCGGGAGTCCCCTCCACTTT
-	-	TRBJ2-4	TRBV4-1	CASSQEGSLAKNIQYF	TGCGCCAGCAGCCAAGAAGGGAGTTTAGCCAAAAACATTCAGTACTTC
-	-	TRBJ2-7	TRBV9	CASSVVDSTYEQYF	TGTGCCAGCAGCGTAGTGGACAGTACCTACGAGCAGTACTTC
once	-	TRBJ1-1	TRBV6-5	CASSRSDRRDTEAFF	TGTGCCAGCAGCCGTAGCGACAGGCGGGACACTGAAGCTTTCTTT
-	-	TRBJ2-1	TRBV28	CASSLNRWDNSYNEQFF	TGTGCCAGCAGTTTAAACCGCTGGGATAATTCCTACAATGAGCAGTTCTTC